A selection of T cell receptor beta chains follows, all from one sample in a study of blood T cells in healthy people across ages. TCRdb reanalysed the 5' RACE reads using MiXCR and keeps one entry per CDR3 protein. This table holds about 1,400,000 distinct CDR3 sequences, around 59% found once. Sequenced input: blood. These receptors were obtained from a man aged 18 to 30 in good health. The CDR3 runs from the conserved cysteine through the conserved F or W. A D gene is named only where the DNA matches it firmly. Rows may omit the clone size; those that give it use once, few, many or a size class.

DNA	CDR3	V	size	J	D
TGCGCCAGCAGCTCTGGTGGCGGGGGGGCGAGAAATGAGCAGTTCTTC	CASSSGGGGARNEQFF	TRBV5-1	-	TRBJ2-1	TRBD2
TGTGCCAGCAGTTCATTTACAGGGGTGAGGGGGAACAATGAGCAGTACTTC	CASSSFTGVRGNNEQYF	TRBV27	-	TRBJ2-7	TRBD1
TGTGCCAGCAGCTTGACAGGGGGAATGAACAATCAGCCCCAGCATTTT	CASSLTGGMNNQPQHF	TRBV11-2	-	TRBJ1-5	TRBD1
TGTGCCAGCAGCCCGGACAGACCGCTACTACCGCACTACGAGCAGTACTTC	CASSPDRPLLPHYEQYF	TRBV11-2	-	TRBJ2-7	-
TGTGCCAGCAGTCTCCGGGTTCGGGGTTCCGAGCAGTACTTC	CASSLRVRGSEQYF	TRBV12-3/TRBV12-4	once	TRBJ2-7	-
TGTGCCAGCAGTTTAGGCTTTAACACAGATACGCAGTATTTT	CASSLGFNTDTQYF	TRBV27	-	TRBJ2-3	-
TGTGCCACGAAGGGGACTTTGGGTGAAGCTTTCTTT	CATKGTLGEAFF	TRBV27	-	TRBJ1-1	-
TGTGCCAGCAGCCAAGTGGCTAGCGGGGAATACGAGCAGTACTTC	CASSQVASGEYEQYF	TRBV4-2	few	TRBJ2-7	TRBD2
TGTGCCAGCAGCTCGGACCTTCTTCCGGCAGATACGCAGTATTTT	CASSSDLLPADTQYF	TRBV7-6	once	TRBJ2-3	-
TGCGCCAGCAGCCAGCCCGGGACAGGGACCTACAATGAGCAGTTCTTC	CASSQPGTGTYNEQFF	TRBV4-1	-	TRBJ2-1	TRBD1
TGTGCCAGCAGCCCGCTGACGGTCGGTTTCAATGAGCAGTTCTTC	CASSPLTVGFNEQFF	TRBV3-1	-	TRBJ2-1	-
TGTGCCAGCAGCTTAGAGAGCCGCTACGAGCAGTACTTC	CASSLESRYEQYF	TRBV7-9	-	TRBJ2-7	-
TGCGCCAGCAGCGACCGGGACAGGAGCACAGATACGCAGTATTTT	CASSDRDRSTDTQYF	TRBV4-1	-	TRBJ2-3	TRBD1
TGCAGTCGGACTAGCGGCTCCTACAATGAGCAGTTCTTC	CSRTSGSYNEQFF	TRBV20-1	few	TRBJ2-1	TRBD2
TGCGCCAGCAGCCCCGTTTGGGCGTCCGCGACCAAAAACATTCAGTACTTC	CASSPVWASATKNIQYF	TRBV4-3	once	TRBJ2-4	-
TGTGCCAGCAGCCAAGCATGGGGACAGGCCTCCCTTAGGGAACTGTTTTTT	CASSQAWGQASLRELFF	TRBV4-2	-	TRBJ1-4	TRBD1
TGTGCCAGCAGTGACACTTTAACCCCCCGAAGGCAGATGAACACTGAAGCTTTCTTT	CASSDTLTPRRQMNTEAFF	TRBV6-1	once	TRBJ1-1	-
TGTGCCAGCAGTTTAGCGAGACAGGGGATGGGAAAACTGTTTTTT	CASSLARQGMGKLFF	TRBV12-3/TRBV12-4	-	TRBJ1-4	TRBD1
TGTGCCAGCAGCCACAGCCTTAGCCCCCAAGAGACCCAGTACTTC	CASSHSLSPQETQYF	TRBV7-9	-	TRBJ2-5	-
TGTGCCAGCAGTGCCAGCTCCCTCACAGATACGCAGTATTTT	CASSASSLTDTQYF	TRBV6-2/TRBV6-3	few	TRBJ2-3	-
TGTGCCAGCAGTTTAGGGGACAGTAACTATGGCTACACCTTC	CASSLGDSNYGYTF	TRBV12-3/TRBV12-4	-	TRBJ1-2	TRBD1
TGTGCCAGCAGTGGGGGTTTTGAGACCCAGTACTTC	CASSGGFETQYF	TRBV7-9	-	TRBJ2-5	-
TGTGCCAGCAGTTTACTTAAAACGGGGGAAAAACTGTTTTTT	CASSLLKTGEKLFF	TRBV2	-	TRBJ1-4	-
TGTGCCAGCAGCCCCGGGCCTACCTCCTACGAGCAGTACTTC	CASSPGPTSYEQYF	TRBV13	-	TRBJ2-7	-